Listed here are 10 T cell receptor beta chains from one sample, sequenced in a study of blood T cells in healthy people across ages (dated by TCRdb to between 2015 and 2016). The library relied on 5' RACE. Sequenced using an Illumina HiSeq 2500. A second roughly 6 to 11 cycle PCR used a sample-barcoded 5' primer and a J-beta primer mix. The public reads were reanalyzed by TCRdb: fastp trimming at Q25, MiXCR alignment, in-frame beta chains only. When rows share a CDR3 protein, they turn into one entry using the most common DNA and genes. This sample lists about 800,000 distinct CDR3 sequences; more than 20% were detected once. The ten largest account for approximately 4% of the sample. The same data also went into a second study, on T cells of mothers and their children.

Input material: blood. Receptors originate from a boy aged 5-17 years in good health.

This clonotype was detected a few times. The genes are TRBV11-2 and TRBJ2-2; 7 nucleotides line up with TRBD2. V shed 5 bases, J shed 6 bases, and the junction held 9 bases outside the gene matches. The CDR3 spans 15 residues. Germline lookup yields CDR1 SGHAT and CDR2 FQNNGV. CDR3 sequence reads: CASSPPGREPGELFF. The CDR3 region has the DNA TGTGCCAGCAGCCCCCCAGGGAGGGAGCCCGGGGAGCTGTTTTTT.

V usage is TRBV27 and J usage is TRBJ2-7; D may be TRBD2 (5 bases). This CDR3 is built from 14 residues. CDR1 MNHEY and CDR2 SMNVEV come from the germline V gene (reference sequence). Trimming cost V 4 bases and J 3 bases, with 13 bases left between them. Here the CDR3 reads CASSWSGDHYEQYF. CDR3 DNA sequence: TGTGCCAGCAGTTGGAGCGGAGACCACTACGAGCAGTACTTC.

A few counts support this clonotype. CDR3: CASNNKQGGGETQYF. The CDR3 coding sequence is TGTGCCAGTAACAATAAACAGGGCGGAGGAGAGACCCAGTACTTC. V is TRBV19 and J is TRBJ2-5, with D tentatively TRBD1 (6 bases). The CDR3 is 15 amino acids. Trimming left V 7 bases short and J 4 bases short, with 19 bases between. The germline gives CDR1 LNHDA, CDR2 SQIVND (reference sequence).

This clonotype occurred a few times. The rearrangement uses TRBV28 and TRBJ2-3; the match to TRBD1 covers 9 bases. CDR1 MDHEN and CDR2 SYDVKM come from the germline V gene. This CDR3 comprises 14 residues. V lost 7 bases, J lost 4 bases, and 6 bases stayed unmatched. For the CDR3, the DNA is TGTGCCAGCACCCGGGACAGGGTGTCAGATACGCAGTATTTT. Protein: CASTRDRVSDTQYF. Full variable domain (missing parts from reference TRBV28 and TRBJ2-3): DVKVTQSSRYLVKRTGEKVFLECVQDMDHENMFWYRQDPGLGLRLIYFSYDVKMKEKGDIPEGYSVSREKKERFSLILESASTNQTSMYLCASTRDRVSDTQYFGPGTRLTVL.

This chain connects TRBV4-1 to TRBJ2-1; D not resolved. The CDR3 is 16 residues long. The germline V and J ends were trimmed by 0 bases and 10 bases, with 19 bases remaining between them. The germline V gene encodes CDR1 MGHRA and CDR2 YSYEKL. The CDR3 nucleotides read TGCGCCAGCAGCCAAGATCAGGTTTTTCTTTTCGGAGAGCAGTTCTTC. Its protein is CASSQDQVFLFGEQFF.

J is TRBJ1-4 and V is TRBV7-2; no firm D call. The V end was cut by 3 bases, the J end by 5 bases, with 10 bases between. This CDR3 region has 14 residues. The germline gives CDR1 SGHTA, CDR2 FQGNSA. The CDR3 loop reads CASSFGIGNEKLFF. The CDR3, as DNA: TGTGCCAGCAGCTTTGGAATCGGGAATGAAAAACTGTTTTTT.

This clonotype was detected only a few times. This rearrangement joins TRBV6-2 or TRBV6-3 to TRBJ2-5; unclear D gene. The J call is in doubt because the DNA end fits TRBJ2-7 better. Germline loops: CDR1 MNHEY, CDR2 SVGEGT. CDR3 length: 13 amino acids. This chain's CDR3 is CASSYNALYEQYF. CDR3 coding DNA: TGTGCCAGCAGTTACAATGCCCTTTACGAGCAGTACTTC.

This clonotype occurred a few times. V is TRBV5-1 and J is TRBJ2-5; D is perhaps TRBD2 (5 bases). Germline V gene sequence: CDR1 SGHRS, CDR2 YFSETQ. This CDR3 has 15 residues. Trimming pared 1 base from V and 1 base from J, leaving 11 bases between. The CDR3 here is CASSLTGWGQETQYF. The CDR3 DNA follows: TGCGCCAGCAGCTTGACGGGATGGGGCCAAGAGACCCAGTACTTC.

The rearrangement joins TRBV12-3 or TRBV12-4 to TRBJ2-5, with a weak D call TRBD2 (6 bases). The CDR3 has 13 amino acids. V was trimmed by 0 bases and J by 6 bases, leaving 8 bases between them. CDR3 region: CASSLAGRKTQYF. The CDR3 DNA follows: TGTGCCAGCAGTTTAGCGGGGAGGAAGACCCAGTACTTC.

This sequence joins TRBV3-1 and TRBJ1-2; TRBD1 is a possible D gene (6 bases). Trimming took 1 base from V and 6 from J, leaving 15 bases between them. Germline V gives CDR1 LGHDT, CDR2 YNNKEL (reference sequence). This CDR3 has 15 amino acids. CDR3 DNA sequence: TGTGCCAGCAGCCAAGGAACGACAGGTGGAGATGGCTACACCTTC. Translated, it gives CASSQGTTGGDGYTF. The full variable domain, rest sourced from reference TRBV3-1 and TRBJ1-2, is DTAVSQTPKYLVTQMGNDKSIKCEQNLGHDTMYWYKQDSKKFLKIMFSYNNKELIINETVPNRFSPKSPDKAHLNLHINSLELGDSAVYFCASSQGTTGGDGYTFGSGTRLTVV.